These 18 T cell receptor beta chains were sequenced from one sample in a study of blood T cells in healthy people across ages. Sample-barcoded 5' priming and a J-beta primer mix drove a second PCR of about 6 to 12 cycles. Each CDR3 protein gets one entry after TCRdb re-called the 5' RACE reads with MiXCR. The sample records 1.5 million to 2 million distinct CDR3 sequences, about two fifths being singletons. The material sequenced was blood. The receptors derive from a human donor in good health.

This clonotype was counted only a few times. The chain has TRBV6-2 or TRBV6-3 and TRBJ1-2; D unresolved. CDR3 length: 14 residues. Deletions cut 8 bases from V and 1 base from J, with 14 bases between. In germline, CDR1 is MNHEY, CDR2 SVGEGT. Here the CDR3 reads CASAWRQNNYGYTF. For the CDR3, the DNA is TGTGCCAGCGCATGGAGGCAGAATAACTATGGCTACACCTTC.

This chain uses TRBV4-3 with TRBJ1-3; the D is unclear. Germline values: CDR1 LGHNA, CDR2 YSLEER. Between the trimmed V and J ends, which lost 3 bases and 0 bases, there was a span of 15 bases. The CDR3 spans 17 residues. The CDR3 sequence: CASSQDARGNSGNTIYF. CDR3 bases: TGCGCCAGCAGCCAGGATGCGAGAGGTAACTCTGGAAACACCATATATTTT.

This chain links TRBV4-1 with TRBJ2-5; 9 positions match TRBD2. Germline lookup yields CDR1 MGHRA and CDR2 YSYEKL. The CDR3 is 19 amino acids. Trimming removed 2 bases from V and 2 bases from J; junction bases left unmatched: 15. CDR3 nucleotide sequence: TGCGCCAGCAGCCAAAGACACCCATTTAGCGGGGGACTTCAAGAGACCCAGTACTTC. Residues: CASSQRHPFSGGLQETQYF.

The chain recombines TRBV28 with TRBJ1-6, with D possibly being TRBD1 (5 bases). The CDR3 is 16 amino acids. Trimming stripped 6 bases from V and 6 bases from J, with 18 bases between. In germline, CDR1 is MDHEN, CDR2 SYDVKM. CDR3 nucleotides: TGTGCCAGCAGACTCCCTTGGGGGACTCTTAATTCACCCCTCCACTTT. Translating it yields CASRLPWGTLNSPLHF.

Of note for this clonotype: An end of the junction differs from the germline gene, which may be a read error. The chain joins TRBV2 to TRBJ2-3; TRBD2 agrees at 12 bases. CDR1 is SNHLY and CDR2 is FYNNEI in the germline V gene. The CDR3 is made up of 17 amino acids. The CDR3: CASSDAASGGATDTRYF. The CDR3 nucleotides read TGTGCCAGCAGTGATGCTGCTAGCGGGGGGGCAACAGATACGCGGTATTTT.

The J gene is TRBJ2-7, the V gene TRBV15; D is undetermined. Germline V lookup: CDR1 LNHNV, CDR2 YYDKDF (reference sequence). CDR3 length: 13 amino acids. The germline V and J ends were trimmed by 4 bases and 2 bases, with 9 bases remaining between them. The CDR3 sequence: CATSTGATYEQYF. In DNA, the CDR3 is TGTGCCACCAGCACCGGTGCTACCTACGAGCAGTACTTC.

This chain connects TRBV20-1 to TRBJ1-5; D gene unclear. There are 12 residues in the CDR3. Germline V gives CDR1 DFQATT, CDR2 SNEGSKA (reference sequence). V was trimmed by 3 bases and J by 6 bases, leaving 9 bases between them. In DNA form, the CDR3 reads TGCAGTGCTAGTTTAAGCTTTCAGCCCCAGCATTTT. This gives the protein CSASLSFQPQHF.

The CDR3, as DNA: TGCAGTGCTTACTCAGGGGGCAGCCATAGCGAGCAGTACTTC. Translated: CSAYSGGSHSEQYF. V usage is TRBV20-1 and J usage is TRBJ2-4; 8 bases agree with TRBD1. The J call may be in error: the DNA end matches TRBJ2-7 better. This CDR3 region has 14 residues. Germline CDR1 and CDR2: DFQATT and SNEGSKA (reference sequence).

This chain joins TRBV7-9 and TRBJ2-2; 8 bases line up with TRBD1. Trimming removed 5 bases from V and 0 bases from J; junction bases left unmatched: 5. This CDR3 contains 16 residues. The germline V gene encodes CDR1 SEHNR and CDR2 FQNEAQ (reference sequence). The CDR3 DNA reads TGTGCCAGCAGCCAATCAGGGGGCCCGAACACCGGGGAGCTGTTTTTT. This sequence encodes CASSQSGGPNTGELFF.

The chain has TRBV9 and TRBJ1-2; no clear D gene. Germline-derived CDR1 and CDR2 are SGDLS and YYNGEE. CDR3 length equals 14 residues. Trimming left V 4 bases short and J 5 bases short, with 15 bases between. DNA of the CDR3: TGTGCCAGCAGCCCACGGACGGATTTTTATGGCTACACCTTC. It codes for CASSPRTDFYGYTF.

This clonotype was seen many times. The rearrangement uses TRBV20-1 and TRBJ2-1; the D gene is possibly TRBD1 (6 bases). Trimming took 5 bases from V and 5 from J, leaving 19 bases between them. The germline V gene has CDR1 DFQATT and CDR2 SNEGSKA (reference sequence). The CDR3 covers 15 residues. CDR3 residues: CSAAQPRTVHNEQFF. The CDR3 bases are TGCAGTGCTGCCCAACCGCGGACAGTTCACAATGAGCAGTTCTTC.

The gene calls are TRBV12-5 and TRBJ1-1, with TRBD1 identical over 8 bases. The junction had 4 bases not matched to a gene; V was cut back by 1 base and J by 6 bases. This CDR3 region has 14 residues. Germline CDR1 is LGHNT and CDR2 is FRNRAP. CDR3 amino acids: CASGLGTGWAEAFF. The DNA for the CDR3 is TGTGCTAGTGGTTTGGGGACAGGGTGGGCTGAAGCTTTCTTT.

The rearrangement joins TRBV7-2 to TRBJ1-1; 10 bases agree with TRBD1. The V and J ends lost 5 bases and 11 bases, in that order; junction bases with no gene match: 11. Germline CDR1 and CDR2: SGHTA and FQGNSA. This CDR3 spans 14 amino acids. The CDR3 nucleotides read TGTGCCAGCAGCCCTCGGACAGGGGGGCTTGACGCTTTCTTT. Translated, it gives CASSPRTGGLDAFF.

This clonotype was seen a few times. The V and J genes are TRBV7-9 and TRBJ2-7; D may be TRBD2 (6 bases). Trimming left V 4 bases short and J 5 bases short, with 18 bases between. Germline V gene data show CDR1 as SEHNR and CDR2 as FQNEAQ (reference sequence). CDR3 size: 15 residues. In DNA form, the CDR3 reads TGTGCCAGCAGCTCTTCCACTACTAGCTTCCACGAGCAGTACTTC. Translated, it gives CASSSSTTSFHEQYF. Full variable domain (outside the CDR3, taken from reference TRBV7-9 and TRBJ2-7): DTGVSQNPRHKITKRGQNVTFRCDPISEHNRLYWYRQTLGQGPEFLTYFQNEAQLEKSRLLSDRFSAERPKGSFSTLEIQRTEQGDSAMYLCASSSSTTSFHEQYFGPGTRLTVT.

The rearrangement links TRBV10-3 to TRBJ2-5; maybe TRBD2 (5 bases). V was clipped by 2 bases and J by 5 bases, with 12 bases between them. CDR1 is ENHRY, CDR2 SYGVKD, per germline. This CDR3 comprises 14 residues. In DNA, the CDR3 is TGTGCCATCAGTGAGCAGGCGGGTCAGGAGACCCAGTACTTC. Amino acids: CAISEQAGQETQYF.

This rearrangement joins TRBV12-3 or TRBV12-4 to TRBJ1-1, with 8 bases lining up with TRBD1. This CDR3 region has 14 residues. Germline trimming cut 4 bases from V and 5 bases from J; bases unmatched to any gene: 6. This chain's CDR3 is CASSWTGRGTEAFF. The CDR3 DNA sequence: TGTGCCAGCAGTTGGACAGGGCGGGGTACTGAAGCTTTCTTT.

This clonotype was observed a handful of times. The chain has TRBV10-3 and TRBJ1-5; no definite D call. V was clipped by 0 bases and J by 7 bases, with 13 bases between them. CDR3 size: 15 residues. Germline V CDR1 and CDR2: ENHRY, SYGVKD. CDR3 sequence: CAISESPSGQQPQHF. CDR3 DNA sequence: TGTGCCATCAGTGAGTCGCCAAGTGGTCAACAGCCCCAGCATTTT.

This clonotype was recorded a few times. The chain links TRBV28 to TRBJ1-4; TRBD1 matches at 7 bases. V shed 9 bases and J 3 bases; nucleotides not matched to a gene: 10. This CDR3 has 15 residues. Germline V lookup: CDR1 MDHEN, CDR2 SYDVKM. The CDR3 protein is CASGGGGTSNEKLFF. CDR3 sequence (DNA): TGTGCCAGTGGGGGAGGGGGCACATCTAATGAAAAACTGTTTTTT.